This T cell receptor beta chain appears in the sequencing data of a study of patients and donors after allogeneic stem cell transplantation. The CDR3 contains 16 residues. Germline V gives CDR1 SNHLY, CDR2 FYNNEI. The J segment lost 6 bases and the V segment lost 7 bases, leaving 12 bases of the junction unmatched. TCRdb re-called the RT-PCR reads through MiXCR, storing one row per CDR3 protein. Altogether about 960,000 distinct CDR3 sequences are present, approximately 18% being singletons, with the ten largest covering roughly 6%. The material sequenced was blood, either unsorted or a sorted T cell fraction (not recorded which). The rearrangement joins TRBV2 to TRBJ1-5, with 10 bases aligning to TRBD1. This clonotype was sampled from a human donor who was either an allogeneic HSCT recipient or a stem cell or donor lymphocyte infusion donor (not recorded which). It is not recorded whose cells these are; they may come from a transplant donor. CDR3 DNA sequence: TGTGCCAGCATATTGGGACAGGGGTTCGAGGGTCAGCCCCAGCATTTT. Translated: CASILGQGFEGQPQHF.